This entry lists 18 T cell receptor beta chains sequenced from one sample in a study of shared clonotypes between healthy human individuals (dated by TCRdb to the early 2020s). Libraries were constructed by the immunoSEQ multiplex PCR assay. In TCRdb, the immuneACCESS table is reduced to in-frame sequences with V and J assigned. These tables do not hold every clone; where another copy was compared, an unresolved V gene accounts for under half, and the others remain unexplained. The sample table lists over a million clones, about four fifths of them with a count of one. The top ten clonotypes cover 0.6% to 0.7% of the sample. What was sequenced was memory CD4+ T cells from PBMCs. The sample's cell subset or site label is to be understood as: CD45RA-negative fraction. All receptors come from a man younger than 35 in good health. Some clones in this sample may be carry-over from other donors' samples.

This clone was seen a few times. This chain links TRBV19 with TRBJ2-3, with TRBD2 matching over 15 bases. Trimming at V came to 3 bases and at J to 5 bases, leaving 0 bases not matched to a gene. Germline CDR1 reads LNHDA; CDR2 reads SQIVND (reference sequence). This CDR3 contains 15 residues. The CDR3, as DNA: TGTGCCAGTAGTATGGGACTAGCGGGAGGAGATACGCAGTATTTT. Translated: CASSMGLAGGDTQYF. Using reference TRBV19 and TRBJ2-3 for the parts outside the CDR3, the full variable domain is DGGITQSPKYLFRKEGQNVTLSCEQNLNHDAMYWYRQDPGQGLRLIYYSQIVNDFQKGDIAEGYSVSREKKESFPLTVTSAQKNPTAFYLCASSMGLAGGDTQYFGPGTRLTVL.

The CDR3 DNA reads as TGCGCCAGCAGCCAAGCTACAGGGGCTATGAACACTGAAGCTTTCTTT. It codes for CASSQATGAMNTEAFF. The rearrangement joins TRBV4-3 to TRBJ1-1; the match to TRBD1 covers 7 bases. Per the germline V gene, CDR1 is LGHNA and CDR2 is YSLEER. V shed 1 base and J 0 bases; nucleotides not matched to a gene: 5. This CDR3 contains 16 residues.

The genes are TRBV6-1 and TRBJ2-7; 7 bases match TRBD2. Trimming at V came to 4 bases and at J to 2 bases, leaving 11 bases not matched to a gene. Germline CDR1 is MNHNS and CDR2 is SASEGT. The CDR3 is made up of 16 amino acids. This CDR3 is CASSGGGRLGAYEQYF. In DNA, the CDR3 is TGTGCCAGCAGTGGCGGGGGACGGCTAGGCGCCTACGAGCAGTACTTC.

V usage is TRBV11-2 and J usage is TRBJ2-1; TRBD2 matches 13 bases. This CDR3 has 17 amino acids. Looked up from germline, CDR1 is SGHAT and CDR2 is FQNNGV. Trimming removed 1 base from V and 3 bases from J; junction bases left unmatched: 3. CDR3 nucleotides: TGTGCCAGCAGCTTAGTGACTAGCGGGAGGCTCTACAATGAGCAGTTCTTC. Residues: CASSLVTSGRLYNEQFF.

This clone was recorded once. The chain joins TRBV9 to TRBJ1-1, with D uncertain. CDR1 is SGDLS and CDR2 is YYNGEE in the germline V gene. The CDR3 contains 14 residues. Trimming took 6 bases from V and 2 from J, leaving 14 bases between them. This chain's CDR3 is CASTTTSLNTEAFF. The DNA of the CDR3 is TGTGCCAGCACCACCACCAGCCTTAACACTGAAGCTTTCTTT.

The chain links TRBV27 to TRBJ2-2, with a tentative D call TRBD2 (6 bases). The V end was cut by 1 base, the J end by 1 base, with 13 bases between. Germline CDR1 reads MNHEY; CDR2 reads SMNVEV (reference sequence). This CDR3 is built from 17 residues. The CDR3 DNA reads TGTGCCAGCAGTTTATTCGGAGGGGCGGAGAACACCGGGGAGCTGTTTTTT. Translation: CASSLFGGAENTGELFF.

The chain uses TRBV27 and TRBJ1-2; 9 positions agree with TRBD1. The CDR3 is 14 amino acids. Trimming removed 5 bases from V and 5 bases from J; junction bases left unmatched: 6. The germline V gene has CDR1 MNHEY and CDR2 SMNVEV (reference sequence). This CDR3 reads CASSAGTGRYGYTF. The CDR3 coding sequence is TGTGCCAGCAGTGCCGGGACAGGGCGATATGGCTACACCTTC.

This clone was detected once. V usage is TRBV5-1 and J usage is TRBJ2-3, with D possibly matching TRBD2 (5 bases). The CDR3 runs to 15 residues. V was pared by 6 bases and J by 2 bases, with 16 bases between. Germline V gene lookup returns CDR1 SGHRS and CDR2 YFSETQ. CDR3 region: CASKDQLGPTDTQYF. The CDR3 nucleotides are TGCGCCAGCAAAGACCAACTAGGGCCCACAGATACGCAGTATTTT. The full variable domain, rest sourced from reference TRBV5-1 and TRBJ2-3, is KAGVTQTPRYLIKTRGQQVTLSCSPISGHRSVSWYQQTPGQGLQFLFEYFSETQRNKGNFPGRFSGRQFSNSRSEMNVSTLELGDSALYLCASKDQLGPTDTQYFGPGTRLTVL.

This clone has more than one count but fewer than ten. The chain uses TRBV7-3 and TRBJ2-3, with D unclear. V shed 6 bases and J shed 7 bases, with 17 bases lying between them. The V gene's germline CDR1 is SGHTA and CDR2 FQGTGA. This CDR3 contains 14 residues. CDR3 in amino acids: CASSLSPGAYTQYF. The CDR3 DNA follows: TGTGCCAGCAGTCTTTCACCTGGAGCCTATACGCAGTATTTT.

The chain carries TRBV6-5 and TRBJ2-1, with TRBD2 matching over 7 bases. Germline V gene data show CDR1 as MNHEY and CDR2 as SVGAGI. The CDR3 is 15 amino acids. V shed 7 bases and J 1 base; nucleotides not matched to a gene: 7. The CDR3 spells CASTFQRGSYNEQFF. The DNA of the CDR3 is TGTGCCAGCACTTTTCAGCGGGGATCCTACAATGAGCAGTTCTTC.

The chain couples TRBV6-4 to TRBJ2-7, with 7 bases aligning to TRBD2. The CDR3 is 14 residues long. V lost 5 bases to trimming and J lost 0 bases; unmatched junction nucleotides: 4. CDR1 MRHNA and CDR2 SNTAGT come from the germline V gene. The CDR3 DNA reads TGTGCCAGCAGTCGGGAGGCAGGCTCCTACGAGCAGTACTTC. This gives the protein CASSREAGSYEQYF.

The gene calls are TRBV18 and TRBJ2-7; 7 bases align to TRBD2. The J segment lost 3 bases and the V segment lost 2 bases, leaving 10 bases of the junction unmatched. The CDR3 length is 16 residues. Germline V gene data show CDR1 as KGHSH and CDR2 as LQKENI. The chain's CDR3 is CASSPDGGNLLYEQYF. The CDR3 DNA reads TGTGCCAGCTCACCAGACGGGGGGAACCTCCTCTACGAGCAGTACTTC.

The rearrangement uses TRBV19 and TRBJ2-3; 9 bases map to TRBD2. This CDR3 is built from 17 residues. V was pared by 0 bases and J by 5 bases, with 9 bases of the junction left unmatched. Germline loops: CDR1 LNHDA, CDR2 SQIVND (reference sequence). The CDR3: CASSIEGASGTRDTQYF. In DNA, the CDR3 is TGTGCCAGTAGTATAGAGGGGGCTAGCGGGACGAGAGATACGCAGTATTTT.

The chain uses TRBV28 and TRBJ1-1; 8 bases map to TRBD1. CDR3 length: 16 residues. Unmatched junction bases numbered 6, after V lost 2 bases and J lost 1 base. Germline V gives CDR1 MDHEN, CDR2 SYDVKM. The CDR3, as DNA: TGTGCCAGCAGTTTAGGGGGACAGGTGGGGAACACTGAAGCTTTCTTT. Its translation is CASSLGGQVGNTEAFF.

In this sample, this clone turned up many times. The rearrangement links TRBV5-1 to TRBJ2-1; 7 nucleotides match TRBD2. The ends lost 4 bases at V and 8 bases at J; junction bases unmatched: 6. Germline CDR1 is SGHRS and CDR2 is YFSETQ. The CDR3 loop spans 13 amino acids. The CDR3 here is CASSGGSGDEQFF. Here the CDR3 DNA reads TGCGCCAGCAGCGGCGGGAGCGGCGATGAGCAGTTCTTC.

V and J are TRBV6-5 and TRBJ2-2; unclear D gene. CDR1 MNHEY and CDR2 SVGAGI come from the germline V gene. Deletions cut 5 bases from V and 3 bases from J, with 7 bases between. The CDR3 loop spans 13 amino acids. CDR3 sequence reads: CASSRMHTGELFF. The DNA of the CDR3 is TGTGCCAGCAGTCGAATGCACACCGGGGAGCTGTTTTTT.

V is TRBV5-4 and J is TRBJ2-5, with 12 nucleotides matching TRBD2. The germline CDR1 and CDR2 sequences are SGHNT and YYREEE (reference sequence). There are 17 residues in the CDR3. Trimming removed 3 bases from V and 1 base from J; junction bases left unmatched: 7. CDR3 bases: TGTGCCAGCAGCTCCTGGACTAGCGGGACCAGCCAAGAGACCCAGTACTTC. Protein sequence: CASSSWTSGTSQETQYF.

CDR3 in DNA: TGTGCCAGCATAAGGACTTCCGCAAACAATGAGCAGTTCTTC. It codes for CASIRTSANNEQFF. The V call is TRBV2, the J call TRBJ2-1, with D maybe TRBD2 (5 bases). V dropped 7 bases and J dropped 5 bases, with 15 bases sitting between them. Germline V gene lookup returns CDR1 SNHLY and CDR2 FYNNEI. There are 14 residues in the CDR3. Complete variable domain (other parts from reference TRBV2 and TRBJ2-1): EPEVTQTPSHQVTQMGQEVILRCVPISNHLYFYWYRQILGQKVEFLVSFYNNEISEKSEIFDDQFSVERPDGSNFTLKIRSTKLEDSAMYFCASIRTSANNEQFFGPGTRLTVL.